The T cell receptor beta chain described here comes from a study of beta chain features in type 1 diabetes. Study background: Healthy donors and patients had similar age, gender and cell yields.

The germline V gene has CDR1 SGHDT and CDR2 YYEEEE. This CDR3 is 19 amino acids long. V shed 3 bases and J 5 bases; nucleotides not matched to a gene: 21. As for this clone: Its matching antigen is unknown.

Cell sorting via CD45RO/CCR7/CD25/CD127/CD95/CD27 was performed to obtain CD4+ naive, central memory, regulatory and stem cell-like memory cells. Reverse transcription of all isolated RNA meant that expressed TCRB transcripts were sequenced. Repertoires were generated with immunoSEQ multiplex PCR, while TCRdb's copy carries only in-frame clones and drops some. The table has tens of thousands of clones, under 70% seen once. General observations from the study: Moderately but significantly shorter TCRB CDR3s were found in Type 1 diabetes patients in all four CD4+ subsets. Since sequencing was performed on cDNA, cells with high TCR expression could be over-represented.

Sequenced material: stem cell memory CD4+ T cells from blood. This sequence was found in a woman in her thirties or forties with type 1 diabetes. The rearrangement links TRBV5-6 to TRBJ2-3; 7 bases agree with TRBD2. The CDR3 is CASSSPKGSGHTFRDTQYF. The DNA of the CDR3 is TGTGCCAGCAGCTCCCCGAAGGGTAGCGGGCACACTTTTCGAGATACGCAGTATTTT.